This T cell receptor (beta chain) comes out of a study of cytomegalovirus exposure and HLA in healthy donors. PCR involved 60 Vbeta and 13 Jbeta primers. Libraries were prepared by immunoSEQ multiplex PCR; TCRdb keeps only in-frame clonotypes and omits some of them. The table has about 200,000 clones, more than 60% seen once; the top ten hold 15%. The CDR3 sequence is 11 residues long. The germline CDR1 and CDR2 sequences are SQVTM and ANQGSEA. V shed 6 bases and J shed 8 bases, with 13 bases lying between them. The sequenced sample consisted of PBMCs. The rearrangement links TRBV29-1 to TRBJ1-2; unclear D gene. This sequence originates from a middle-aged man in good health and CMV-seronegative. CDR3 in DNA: TGCAGCGTCCCCGGGGTGGGGGGCTACACCTTC. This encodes CSVPGVGGYTF.